The clone carrying this T cell receptor beta chain has only a few counts. The antigen is unknown. The V end was cut by 5 bases, the J end by 2 bases, with 9 bases between. CDR1 is SGHVS, CDR2 FNYEAQ, per germline. The CDR3 length is 13 residues. TCRdb re-derived calls from the 5' RACE reads in MiXCR, one entry per CDR3 protein. The data hold roughly 720,000 distinct CDR3 sequences, with over 15% observed a single time. The data belong to a study of identical twins. Overall study results and limits: Findings came from cross-sectional statistics, without long-term follow-up of donors.

The same sample was also used in a study of T cells expressing NK-cell markers.

The clonotype originates from a woman between 18 and 29 years old in good health. Material for sequencing was PBMCs. The chain couples TRBV7-6 to TRBJ1-2, with D perhaps matching TRBD1 (5 bases). This CDR3 reads CASSPDMNYGYTF. The DNA for the CDR3 is TGTGCCAGCAGCCCGGACATGAACTATGGCTACACCTTC. Variable domain in full (rest from reference TRBV7-6 and TRBJ1-2): GAGVSQSPRYKVTKRGQDVALRCDPISGHVSLYWYRQALGQGPEFLTYFNYEAQQDKSGLPNDRFSAERPEGSISTLTIQRTEQRDSAMYRCASSPDMNYGYTFGSGTRLTVV.